This paragraph covers one T cell receptor (beta chain) sequence. Its antigen is not identified. These data belong to a study of blood T cells in healthy people across ages. Study-wide results and limits: Diversity figures derived from one million T cells were judged to underestimate the true value.

The CDR3 runs 15 residues. From germline, CDR1 is MDHEN and CDR2 SYDVKM. V was shortened by 10 bases and J by 0 bases, with 19 bases between the two germline ends. For the second PCR, which ran for 7 to 11 cycles, a sample-barcoded 5' primer and a J-beta primer mix were used. A template-switch adaptor that had 12 random nucleotides put a tag on each cDNA molecule. TCRdb processed the 5' RACE reads anew with MiXCR; each CDR3 protein has one entry. Altogether under 1,000,000 distinct CDR3 sequences are present, about half being singletons, with the ten largest covering over 15%. Input material: blood. The origin of this receptor is a man older than 75 in good health. The chain employs TRBV28 and TRBJ2-7; D might be TRBD1 (6 bases). CDR3 amino acids: CAISGQGTYSYEQYF. The CDR3 DNA reads TGTGCCATCTCGGGGCAGGGGACGTACTCCTACGAGCAGTACTTC.